These 4 T cell receptor beta chains were sequenced from one sample in a study of cytomegalovirus exposure and HLA in healthy donors. The study ran its PCR with 60 Vbeta and 13 Jbeta primers. The assay was immunoSEQ multiplex PCR, and TCRdb's table has in-frame clones only and misses some. The sample records around 93,000 clones, roughly four fifths being singletons. The source material was PBMCs. The origin of the receptors is a man aged 30 to 45 in good health and CMV-seropositive.

J is TRBJ2-2 and V is TRBV15; 7 positions agree with TRBD2. The CDR3 loop spans 16 amino acids. The J segment lost 0 bases and the V segment lost 5 bases, leaving 6 bases of the junction unmatched. The V gene's germline CDR1 is LNHNV and CDR2 YYDKDF (reference sequence). CDR3 residues: CATSYGGRANTGELFF. The CDR3 DNA reads as TGTGCCACCAGCTACGGGGGGAGAGCGAACACCGGGGAGCTGTTTTTT.

The V gene is TRBV4-1, the J gene TRBJ2-5, with a weak D call TRBD2 (5 bases). Between the trimmed V and J ends, which lost 0 bases and 5 bases, there was a span of 25 bases. Germline V lookup: CDR1 MGHRA, CDR2 YSYEKL. The CDR3 is 19 amino acids. CDR3 coding DNA: TGCGCCAGCAGCCAAGAAAGGCTAGCTGACGACAAGAGGAAGGAGACCCAGTACTTC. Its protein product is CASSQERLADDKRKETQYF.

The chain recombines TRBV5-4 with TRBJ2-3, with TRBD2 matching over 7 bases. Unmatched junction bases numbered 13, after V lost 0 bases and J lost 3 bases. This CDR3 region has 18 residues. From germline, CDR1 is SGHNT and CDR2 YYREEE (reference sequence). CDR3 nucleotides: TGTGCCAGCAGCTTGGAGACCTCCGCTTTCGGGGGGACAGATACGCAGTATTTT. It codes for CASSLETSAFGGTDTQYF.

This clone was observed a few times. The rearrangement joins TRBV2 to TRBJ2-7; D is unresolved. Trimming stripped 5 bases from V and 2 bases from J, with 10 bases between. The CDR3 covers 13 residues. The germline V gene has CDR1 SNHLY and CDR2 FYNNEI. The CDR3 nucleotides are TGTGCCAGCAGTCCAATCCTAGCCTACGAGCAGTACTTC. Residues: CASSPILAYEQYF.